The T cell receptor beta chain under discussion was sequenced for a study of neurological immune-mediated disorders. TCRdb analysed the 5' RACE reads with MiXCR anew, one entry per CDR3 protein. The top ten hold around 5.3% of the sample, which has some 100,000 distinct CDR3 sequences, approximately 13% seen once. V was clipped by 4 bases and J by 3 bases, with 20 bases between them. Per germline, CDR1 SGHRS and CDR2 YFSETQ. The CDR3 runs 16 residues. This clonotype came up many times. The time point is: longitudinal time-point 2. The sequence was obtained from a female donor with HTLV-1-associated myelopathy (HAM/TSP). This chain links TRBV5-1 with TRBJ2-7; D is possibly TRBD1 or TRBD2 (5 bases each). Sequenced: PBMCs. This CDR3 is CASSDHLGTADYEQYF. CDR3 DNA: TGCGCCAGCAGCGACCATCTCGGGACGGCGGACTACGAGCAGTACTTC.